The source of this T cell receptor beta chain is a study of blood T cell repertoires in COVID-19. Assay used: immunoSEQ multiplex PCR; TCRdb lists only in-frame clones, some missing. Among about 130,000 clones listed, roughly 83% were seen once. From germline, CDR1 is SGHDT and CDR2 YYEEEE. The length of the CDR3 is 13 residues. Trimming removed 5 bases from V and 1 base from J, with 9 bases in between. Donors in Cohort 3 who had recovered were those with two negative PCRs, healthcare professional clearance, or resolution of their symptoms. This TCR derives from a man aged 45-60 years who had recovered from COVID-19. Sequencing was carried out using PBMCs or T cells enriched from blood (not recorded which). This chain joins TRBV5-6 and TRBJ1-1, with D unclear. CDR3 loop: CASRYPGNTEAFF. CDR3 bases: TGTGCCAGCAGGTACCCCGGGAACACTGAAGCTTTCTTT.